This TCR beta chain was sequenced during a study of T-cell reconstitution after alpha-beta-depleted transplantation in children (dated by TCRdb to 2016 to 2017). Study-level background: T-cell immune reconstitution after TCRalphabeta/CD19-depleted allogeneic hematopoietic cell transplantation in children was quantitatively tracked in the study by means of TCR repertoire profiling.

Ten or more counts support this clonotype. Its recognized antigen is unknown. Per-base quality was not reported, and no clone a single base away is much larger than it. Library preparation used PCR. The data were produced on an Illumina HiSeq 2500. To normalize quantification of the TCRbeta repertoire, the TCR libraries were built with molecular barcoding that relied on unique molecular identifiers. TCRdb reran the public reads through fastp at Q25 and MiXCR, keeping productive beta chains. A single entry per CDR3 protein holds the most common genes and DNA from its merged rows. This sample has 200,000 to 300,000 distinct CDR3 sequences in its table, and around 13% of those were observed once. Jointly, the top ten make up roughly 2.6% of the sample. The TCR comes from a human donor who donated a stem cell graft to a child with acute lymphoblastic leukemia. The material sequenced was PBMCs from the stem cell graft donor, taken from the stem cell graft.

This receptor carries the CDR3 CASSLEVTAGDYNEQFF. The nucleotide sequence is TGTGCCAGCAGCTTAGAAGTGACAGCGGGAGACTACAATGAGCAGTTCTTC. This receptor chain uses TRBV11-2 and TRBJ2-1, and 8 bases in between align with TRBD2. V and J are trimmed by 0 bases and 3 bases, and the gene matches miss 7 bases of the junction. Reading the germline V gene gives CDR1 SGHAT and CDR2 FQNNGV. The CDR3 spans 17 residues, from the cysteine through the phenylalanine. Only the CDR3 DNA stays, 51 bases, in frame from base 1.